This T cell receptor (beta chain) is drawn from a study of OX40 agonist ivuxolimab in advanced cancers. Whole-study context: Patients in dose escalation had liver, melanoma, kidney or head and neck cancers. The study, taken as a whole, reports: In CD8+ T cells, expanded clones were on average more numerous than in CD4+. Some nonresponders also had low normalized T-cell clonal expansion.

V was pared by 4 bases and J by 6 bases, with 6 bases between. CDR1 is LNHDA, CDR2 SQIVND, per germline (reference sequence). This CDR3 is 12 amino acids long. Sequenced by immunoSEQ multiplex PCR; TCRdb stores in-frame clones only, minus some. Of some 67,000 clones listed, around 88% are singletons. As regards this clone: Antigen unknown.

The clonotype comes from an adult with an advanced solid tumor such as melanoma, head and neck, liver or kidney cancer. The sequencing here drew on CD4+ or CD8+ T cells sorted from blood, taken in a trial of the OX40 agonist ivuxolimab. The chain uses TRBV19 and TRBJ2-2, with D unresolved. CDR3 in amino acids: CASSSHAGELFF. CDR3 DNA sequence: TGTGCCAGTAGTAGTCACGCCGGGGAGCTGTTTTTT.